The T cell receptor (beta chain) under discussion was sequenced for a study of cytomegalovirus exposure and HLA in healthy donors. Germline V gene sequence: CDR1 MNHEY, CDR2 SVGAGI. This CDR3 spans 15 amino acids. V dropped 6 bases and J dropped 4 bases, with 15 bases sitting between them. 13 Jbeta primers and 60 Vbeta primers were used for the PCR. The repertoire was sequenced with immunoSEQ multiplex PCR; TCRdb's copy has only in-frame clones and lacks some. The sample carries around 170,000 clones, around three quarters recorded once. This clone is a singleton in its sample. This clonotype was obtained from a man in his forties in good health and CMV-seronegative. The rearrangement links TRBV6-5 to TRBJ2-2, with TRBD2 as a possible D gene (6 bases). Material for sequencing was PBMCs. The CDR3 bases are TGTGCCAGCAGACCCCGTGGCGGGACCACCGGGGAGCTGTTTTTT. It encodes CASRPRGGTTGELFF.